One and the same sample provided the 10 T cell receptor beta chains below, sequenced in a study of human T cells and chemical hapten exposure. Time point noted: patch test 3, about 24 weeks after DPC sensitization. Treatment meaning: therapeutic diphenylcyclopropenone sensitization with weekly scalp DPC. Each CDR3 protein gets one entry after TCRdb re-called the RACE reads with MiXCR. This sample yields 150,000 to 200,000 distinct CDR3 sequences, of which around a quarter are seen a single time; 2.1% belongs to the top ten. The material sequenced was whole blood, taken in connection with sensitization to the hapten diphenylcyclopropenone (DPC). These receptors originate from a young woman with alopecia areata. Some clones in this sample may be carry-over from other donors' samples.

The CDR3, as DNA: TGCAGTGCGCACTCGTACAGGGTGGGCTATGGCTACACCTTC. This sequence encodes CSAHSYRVGYGYTF. The gene calls are TRBV20-1 and TRBJ1-2; D possibly corresponds to TRBD1 (6 bases). The CDR3 has 14 amino acids. V lost 6 bases and J lost 4, with 18 bases in between. From germline, CDR1 is DFQATT and CDR2 SNEGSKA (reference sequence).

This clonotype was counted a single time. The chain combines TRBV9 with TRBJ1-3; no firm D call. The CDR3 has 16 residues. V lost 0 bases to trimming and J lost 0 bases, with 10 bases between them. CDR1 and CDR2 (germline): SGDLS, YYNGEE. As DNA, the CDR3 is TGTGCCAGCAGCGTAGTTGGGCCAGTCTCTGGAAACACCATATATTTT. Protein: CASSVVGPVSGNTIYF.

This chain uses TRBV2 with TRBJ2-5; possible D gene TRBD1, 6 bases. The CDR3 loop spans 13 amino acids. V gave up 6 bases and J gave up 0 bases, with 8 bases separating them. CDR1 and CDR2 (germline): SNHLY, FYNNEI. The CDR3 DNA is TGTGCCAGCAGCAGGGGCTACCAAGAGACCCAGTACTTC. Translated: CASSRGYQETQYF.

This sequence joins TRBV4-1 and TRBJ1-6, with unresolved D. Trimming took off 0 bases at V and 8 bases at J, with 8 bases between the two ends. Germline CDR1 reads MGHRA; CDR2 reads YSYEKL. The CDR3 is 14 residues long. The CDR3 nucleotides read TGCGCCAGCAGCCAAGAATGGGTTGATTCACCCCTCCACTTT. Translation gives CASSQEWVDSPLHF.

The chain employs TRBV9 and TRBJ1-2; D call uncertain. CDR3 length equals 15 residues. Trimming cost V 0 bases and J 3 bases, with 12 bases left between them. Germline lookup yields CDR1 SGDLS and CDR2 YYNGEE. DNA of the CDR3: TGTGCCAGCAGCGTAGCTGAAAGGGCCCACTATGGCTACACCTTC. Translating it yields CASSVAERAHYGYTF.

This clonotype was found a few times. The chain uses TRBV4-1 and TRBJ2-3; 12 bases match TRBD2. The CDR3 has 17 amino acids. V shed 4 bases and J 8 bases; nucleotides not matched to a gene: 13. Germline loops: CDR1 MGHRA, CDR2 YSYEKL. This CDR3 is CASSPAASGGASGTQYF. The CDR3 nucleotides read TGCGCCAGCAGCCCAGCTGCTAGCGGGGGGGCCTCGGGTACGCAGTATTTT.

This clonotype was detected a few times. This chain links TRBV15 with TRBJ1-1; D gene uncertain. Germline CDR1 and CDR2: LNHNV and YYDKDF (reference sequence). The CDR3 runs 12 residues. V was shortened by 10 bases and J by 1 base, with 10 bases between the two germline ends. CDR3 coding DNA: TGTGCCATTAGGAACCCGAACACTGAAGCTTTCTTT. The encoded protein is CAIRNPNTEAFF.

This clonotype was seen many times. V is TRBV7-2 and J is TRBJ1-2; the match to TRBD1 covers 7 bases. The CDR3 loop spans 12 amino acids. The V segment lost 3 bases and the J segment 7 bases; nucleotides outside the gene matches: 2. CDR1 and CDR2 (germline): SGHTA, FQGNSA. CDR3 region: CASSFDRAGYTF. The CDR3 region has the DNA TGTGCCAGCAGCTTCGACAGGGCTGGCTACACCTTC.

The chain uses TRBV5-1 and TRBJ2-3; a weak D match, TRBD1 (6 bases). Trimming shortened V by 2 bases and J by 6 bases, and 13 bases separated the two germline ends. CDR3 size: 14 residues. From germline, CDR1 is SGHRS and CDR2 YFSETQ. CDR3 in DNA: TGCGCCAGCAGCTTCCGGGGACATAGGGATACGCAGTATTTT. As protein: CASSFRGHRDTQYF.

In its sample, this clonotype was seen a few times. The chain carries TRBV5-6 and TRBJ1-2, with unresolved D. Trimming cost V 0 bases and J 4 bases, with 10 bases left between them. Germline CDR1 is SGHDT and CDR2 is YYEEEE. This CDR3 is built from 14 residues. Written as DNA, the CDR3 is TGTGCCAGCAGCTTGGAGGCCATCGGCTATGGCTACACCTTC. It specifies CASSLEAIGYGYTF.